This T cell receptor (beta chain) was identified during a study of T cells in women clearing cervical HPV infection. Study context: HLA type stays a possible confounder, typing being limited. Whole-study results and caveats: TRBV6-7 relative abundance averaged 0.11% in cases and less than 0.2% in controls. Associations may precede or follow infection; HPV-specific or memory T cells were not isolated.

TCRdb keeps only in-frame clones here, not all; method: immunoSEQ multiplex PCR. The ten most abundant clones cover 6.6% of a sample with 20,000 to 30,000 clones. Cervical HPV DNA detected by MY09/MY11 PCR, typed by dot-blot. A note on this clone: What it recognizes is unknown. At one end the junction does not follow the germline gene, possibly because of a read error. The CDR3 end is not reached by the read, which stops 3 residues before it; the germline J gene fills it in.

The CDR3 length is 15 residues. Germline V gene sequence: CDR1 SSHAT, CDR2 FNYEAQ (reference sequence). The V and J genes are TRBV7-7 and TRBJ2-1; possible D gene TRBD2, 7 bases. This receptor was identified in a woman aged 18 to 69 with a cervical HPV16 infection that either progressed to CIN3+ or cleared (not recorded which). Input material: blood buffy coat. Here the CDR3 reads CASSLQRGAHYEQFF. The part of the CDR3 DNA that was read is TGTGCTAGCAGTTTACAACGGGGGGCGCATTATGAG.